This T cell receptor beta chain appears in the sequencing data of a study of response to subunit inactivated influenza vaccine. After removal of 4 bases from V and 3 bases from J, the junction contained 5 bases not matched to a gene. The CDR3 covers 15 residues. Germline CDR1 and CDR2: SGHRS and YFSETQ. Comments on this clonotype: Antigen specificity is unknown.

TCRdb passed the RT-PCR reads through MiXCR, listing each CDR3 protein once. This table holds over 450,000 distinct CDR3 sequences, 13% found once. Regarding the study as a whole: Authors proposed each seasonal influenza vaccination draws in few new T cells.

The V and J genes are TRBV5-1 and TRBJ2-7; 12 bases align to TRBD1. This receptor was identified in a middle-aged man who received an inactivated influenza vaccine. The specimen comprised PBMCs from blood, sampled roughly 45 days after vaccination. DNA for the CDR3: TGCGCCAGCAGCGCCGGGACAGGGGGCTACTACGAGCAGTACTTC. This encodes CASSAGTGGYYEQYF.